This T cell receptor (beta chain) derives from a study of T cell repertoires in cytomegalovirus infection. General study points: Cumulative frequency (of public TCR beta family members) identified carriers of CMV plus the relevant HLA. HLA-C-restricted TCR beta clonotypes specific for CMV led the ex vivo response.

MiXCR, run by TCRdb on the reads, gives a single entry per CDR3 protein. The profile shows 350,000 to 550,000 distinct CDR3 sequences, roughly 30% of them singletons. This clonotype was seen only a few times. Its antigen is still unknown. Sequencing was performed on PBMCs. This clonotype originated in a human donor in good health (CMV status not recorded). Some clones in this sample may be carry-over from other donors' samples.

The CDR3 region is CASRQNEQFF. CDR3 nucleotide sequence: TGTGCCAGCAGACAGAATGAGCAGTTCTTC. The chain recombines TRBV12-3 or TRBV12-4 with TRBJ2-1; D ambiguous. This CDR3 spans 10 amino acids. Trimming took off 6 bases at V and 7 bases at J, with 4 bases between the two ends.